The entry below describes one TCR beta chain. The specificity of this receptor is unknown. No base quality values were provided; no much bigger clone lies one nucleotide off. This entry comes from a study of identical twins (dated by TCRdb to the mid-2010s). Regarding the study in general: To test whether fetal clonotypes persist, this study deep-sequenced TCR alpha and beta repertoires from monozygotic twins, from unrelated adults of various ages, and from cord blood. To rule out contamination, the twin experiments were replicated at different times with different library preparation protocols.

Library preparation used 5' RACE. Sequencing instrument: Illumina HiSeq 2000. A universal primer binding site was added through template switching, and the final cDNA carried a unique molecular identifier so that TCR cDNA molecules could be counted accurately. First-strand cDNA for TCR alpha and beta chains was synthesized from specific primers in the conserved constant-segment region. To control for contamination, every cDNA library was double barcoded, receiving both a SMART-Mk sample barcode and Illumina barcodes. Two successive PCR steps introduced TruSeq adapter sequences along with Illumina sample barcodes. Sequencing of the TCR alpha and beta cDNA libraries was done on the Illumina HiSeq platform using custom primers. The study's processing was this. MiGEC processed the raw reads to extract unique molecular identifiers, while MiXCR was used to determine the CDR3 positions. For each individual, recombination models were inferred using an EM algorithm with the repgenHMM and IGoR tools. The analysis of shared clonotypes was done with the tcR package in R, with sharing normalized by the product of cloneset sizes. Out-of-frame nonproductive sequences were analyzed to study raw recombination free of thymic and clonal selection effects. TCRdb took the public reads, trimmed them with fastp at Q25, ran MiXCR for clone calling and kept in-frame beta chains. Identical CDR3 proteins give one entry, which carries the most common genes and DNA. The V and J calls reflect TCRdb's pipeline rather than the authors' work. Counted in this sample were 690,000 or so distinct CDR3 sequences; over 8.5% of them appeared once. The biggest ten clones account for approximately 0.96% of the sample.

Broad study findings and their caveats: Zero-insertion analyses could be partly confounded by invariant T cells such as MAIT and iNKT, although diverse VJ usage argued against such confounding for most clonotypes. Abundant cord blood beta clonotypes had fewer insertions, young adult naive repertoires showed a similar but weaker trend, and memory repertoires showed no such trend. Out-of-frame TCR alpha sequences shared between twins showed an excess of low generation-probability sequences compared with coincidental sharing between unrelated individuals. In monozygotic twins, out-of-frame TCR alpha sharing was systematically underestimated by recombination models, although the models agreed with sharing between unrelated individuals. Conclusions relied on cross-sectional statistical analysis, since the same donors could not be followed over many years. In beta out-of-frame sequences, excess twin sharing was weaker, because having fewer shared sequences lowered the signal-to-noise ratio.

Only healthy Caucasian donors were included. The twin cohort comprised three pairs of female monozygotic twins, all aged roughly 18 to 30 years. Peripheral blood mononuclear cells were used as the source from which RNA for TCR libraries was isolated. The CDR3 has 15 amino acids, counting the end cysteine and phenylalanine. The only DNA kept is the CDR3, 45 bases in frame from the first base. V loses 4 bases, J loses 1 base, and the germline ends lie 12 bases apart. This same sample was also taken into another study, of yellow fever vaccine responses in identical twins. The second study's paper adds: The authors reported that the T cell response to vaccination in identical twins appeared partly convergent and partly personalized. The study precisely tracked vaccine-responding T cell clones in identical twins.

The TCR sequence derives from a woman aged 18-29 years in good health. The specimen sequenced was PBMCs. The sequence joins TRBV12-3 or TRBV12-4 to TRBJ2-3; a tentative D match to TRBD1 spans 7 bases. The CDR3 reads as follows: CASSWRGPGTDTQYF. The DNA is as follows: TGTGCCAGCAGTTGGAGGGGGCCGGGCACAGATACGCAGTATTTT.